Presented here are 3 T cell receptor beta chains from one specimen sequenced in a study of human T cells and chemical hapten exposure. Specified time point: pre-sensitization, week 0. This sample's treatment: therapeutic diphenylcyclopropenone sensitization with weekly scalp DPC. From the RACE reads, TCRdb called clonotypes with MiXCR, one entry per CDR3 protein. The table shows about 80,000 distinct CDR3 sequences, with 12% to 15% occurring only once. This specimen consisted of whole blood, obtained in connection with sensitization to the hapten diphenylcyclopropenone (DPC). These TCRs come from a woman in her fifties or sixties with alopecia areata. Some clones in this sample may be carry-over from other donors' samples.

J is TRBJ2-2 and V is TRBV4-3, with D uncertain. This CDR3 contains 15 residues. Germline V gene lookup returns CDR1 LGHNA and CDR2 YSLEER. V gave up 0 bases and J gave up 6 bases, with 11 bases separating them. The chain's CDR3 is CASSQDPLPPGELFF. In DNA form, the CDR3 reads TGCGCCAGCAGCCAAGATCCCTTACCGCCCGGGGAGCTGTTTTTT.

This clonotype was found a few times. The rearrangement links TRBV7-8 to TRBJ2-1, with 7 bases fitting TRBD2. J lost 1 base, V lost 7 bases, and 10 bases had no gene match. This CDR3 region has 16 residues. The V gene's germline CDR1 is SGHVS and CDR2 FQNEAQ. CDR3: CASIPVREVSYNEQFF. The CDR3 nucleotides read TGTGCCAGCATCCCAGTCCGGGAGGTGTCCTACAATGAGCAGTTCTTC.

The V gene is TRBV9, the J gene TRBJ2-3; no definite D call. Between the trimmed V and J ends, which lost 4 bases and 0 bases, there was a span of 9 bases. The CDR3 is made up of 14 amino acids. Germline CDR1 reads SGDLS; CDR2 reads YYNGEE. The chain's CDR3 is CASSKFTSTDTQYF. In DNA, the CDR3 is TGTGCCAGCAGCAAGTTTACAAGCACAGATACGCAGTATTTT.